These T cell receptor beta chains were read from a single sample in a study of blood T cell repertoires in COVID-19. This table comes from immunoSEQ multiplex PCR, and its TCRdb copy is limited to in-frame clones, with some not included. The sample has 89,000 or so clones; nearly 95% are singletons. Sequencing was done on a sample of peripheral blood. The receptors were gathered from a human donor with active COVID-19. The donor label of this sample is uncertain. Each CDR3 is given with its conserved first and last residue. A D gene is named only where the DNA matches it firmly. Not every row has a clone size; where given, it reads once, few, many or a size class.

V: TRBV5-1
J: TRBJ2-3
size: once
D: NA
DNA: TGCGCCAGCAGCGAGAGAGTGGATACGCAGTATTTT
CDR3: CASSERVDTQYF

V: TRBV3-1/TRBV3-2
J: TRBJ1-5
size: NA
D: TRBD1
DNA: TGTGCCAGCAGCCAAGATCGTGGGGGACAGAATCAGCCCCAGCATTTT
CDR3: CASSQDRGGQNQPQHF

V: TRBV5-1
J: TRBJ2-1
size: NA
D: TRBD2
DNA: TGCGCCAGCAGCGCCGTGGGGACTAGCGGGGGCAATGAGCAGTTCTTC
CDR3: CASSAVGTSGGNEQFF

V: TRBV7-2
J: TRBJ2-3
size: NA
D: NA
DNA: TGTGCCAGCAGCTTAATTCGAGATACGCAGTATTTT
CDR3: CASSLIRDTQYF

V: TRBV5-1
J: TRBJ2-7
size: once
D: TRBD1
DNA: TGCGCCAGCAGCACCGGACAGGGGGCCTACGAGCAGTACTTC
CDR3: CASSTGQGAYEQYF

V: TRBV5-1
J: TRBJ2-3
size: NA
D: TRBD1
DNA: TGCGCCAGCAGCTCAGATAACAGGGGGCCTACGCAGTATTTT
CDR3: CASSSDNRGPTQYF

V: TRBV6-2/TRBV6-3
J: TRBJ2-3
size: NA
D: NA
DNA: TGTGCCAGCAGTTACACCCCGTCCCTAGAGGGTTACACAGATACGCAGTATTTT
CDR3: CASSYTPSLEGYTDTQYF

V: TRBV5-4
J: TRBJ1-1
size: NA
D: TRBD1
DNA: TGTGCCAGCAGCGCGACGGGGACAGGGGCTCGCACTGAAGCTTTCTTT
CDR3: CASSATGTGARTEAFF

V: TRBV3-1/TRBV3-2
J: TRBJ2-7
size: NA
D: NA
DNA: TGTGCCAGCAGCCAAGGGTGGGGGCTATCCTACGAGCAGTACTTC
CDR3: CASSQGWGLSYEQYF

V: TRBV19
J: TRBJ2-5
size: NA
D: NA
DNA: TGTGCCAGTAGTATTCCGGAGCAAGAGACCCAGTACTTC
CDR3: CASSIPEQETQYF

V: TRBV19
J: TRBJ2-2
size: once
D: TRBD2
DNA: TGTGCCAGTAGTATAAGCGGGGGGGCTGGCGGGGAGCTGTTTTTT
CDR3: CASSISGGAGGELFF

V: TRBV24-1
J: TRBJ2-3
size: NA
D: NA
DNA: TGTGCCACCAGTGATTTGGGTGGAGCAATCACAGATACGCAGTATTTT
CDR3: CATSDLGGAITDTQYF

V: TRBV5-1
J: TRBJ1-1
size: once
D: NA
DNA: TGCGCCAGCAGCTTGGGGGGCGGCACTGAAGCTTTCTTT
CDR3: CASSLGGGTEAFF

V: TRBV6-2/TRBV6-3
J: TRBJ2-7
size: NA
D: TRBD1
DNA: TGTGCCAGCAGTTTCCGGGACAGGGGAATTTACGAGCAGTACTTC
CDR3: CASSFRDRGIYEQYF

V: TRBV15
J: TRBJ2-5
size: NA
D: NA
DNA: TGTGCCACCAGCAGAGCACAGGGACCTCAAGAGACCCAGTACTTC
CDR3: CATSRAQGPQETQYF

V: TRBV7-8
J: TRBJ1-3
size: once
D: NA
DNA: TGTGCCAGCAGCTTAGGGCGGTGGAGGGGTGGAAACACCATATATTTT
CDR3: CASSLGRWRGGNTIYF

V: TRBV11-3
J: TRBJ2-2
size: NA
D: NA
DNA: TGTGCCAGCAGAACAGGGACCGGGGAGCTGTTTTTT
CDR3: CASRTGTGELFF

V: TRBV5-1
J: TRBJ2-1
size: once
D: TRBD1
DNA: TGCGCCAGCAGCTTGGCCGACAGGGGGAACTACAATGAGCAGTTCTTC
CDR3: CASSLADRGNYNEQFF

V: TRBV11-3
J: TRBJ2-5
size: NA
D: TRBD2
DNA: TGTGCCAGCAGCTTTTTACTAGCGGGCACCCACCAAGAGACCCAGTACTTC
CDR3: CASSFLLAGTHQETQYF

V: TRBV28
J: TRBJ2-5
size: NA
D: NA
DNA: TGTGCCAGCAGTGCCCGGGATCAAGAGACCCAGTACTTC
CDR3: CASSARDQETQYF

V: TRBV18
J: TRBJ2-1
size: NA
D: TRBD2
DNA: TGTGCCAGCTCAGCACAATCCGGGACTAGCGGTGATGAGCAGTTCTTC
CDR3: CASSAQSGTSGDEQFF

V: TRBV5-6
J: TRBJ2-7
size: NA
D: NA
DNA: TGTGCCAGCAGCTTTACATTACTACAGGGTTTTTTGGGCGAGCAGTACTTC
CDR3: CASSFTLLQGFLGEQYF

V: TRBV9
J: TRBJ2-1
size: NA
D: NA
DNA: TGTGCCAGCAGCGTAGTTGGCAGGGGAGTGTACAATGAGCAGTTCTTC
CDR3: CASSVVGRGVYNEQFF

V: TRBV19
J: TRBJ2-5
size: NA
D: NA
DNA: TGTGCCAGTAGTATAGGAGGCAACTTTCAAGAGACCCAGTACTTC
CDR3: CASSIGGNFQETQYF

V: TRBV19
J: TRBJ1-5
size: NA
D: TRBD1
DNA: TGTGCCAGTATCGACAGGGAAGGACAGCCCCAGCATTTT
CDR3: CASIDREGQPQHF

V: TRBV5-1
J: TRBJ2-7
size: NA
D: NA
DNA: TGCGCCAGCAGCTTGGAACCCGACTCCTCCTACGAGCAGTACTTC
CDR3: CASSLEPDSSYEQYF

V: TRBV3-1/TRBV3-2
J: TRBJ2-3
size: NA
D: NA
DNA: TGTGCCAGCAGCCAAGATGCCGGACTTAGCACAGATACGCAGTATTTT
CDR3: CASSQDAGLSTDTQYF

V: TRBV19
J: TRBJ1-6
size: NA
D: NA
DNA: TGTGCCAGTAGTATTGGGCAGGTTGATTCACCCCTCCACTTT
CDR3: CASSIGQVDSPLHF

V: TRBV5-6
J: TRBJ2-7
size: NA
D: TRBD2
DNA: TGTGCCAGCAGCTCGGGACTAGCGGGAGGCTCAACCTACGAGCAGTACTTC
CDR3: CASSSGLAGGSTYEQYF

V: TRBV28
J: TRBJ1-2
size: NA
D: TRBD1
DNA: TGTGCCAGCAGTTTAGGTCCCGCAGGGGGCGTAGGGTATGGCTACACCTTC
CDR3: CASSLGPAGGVGYGYTF